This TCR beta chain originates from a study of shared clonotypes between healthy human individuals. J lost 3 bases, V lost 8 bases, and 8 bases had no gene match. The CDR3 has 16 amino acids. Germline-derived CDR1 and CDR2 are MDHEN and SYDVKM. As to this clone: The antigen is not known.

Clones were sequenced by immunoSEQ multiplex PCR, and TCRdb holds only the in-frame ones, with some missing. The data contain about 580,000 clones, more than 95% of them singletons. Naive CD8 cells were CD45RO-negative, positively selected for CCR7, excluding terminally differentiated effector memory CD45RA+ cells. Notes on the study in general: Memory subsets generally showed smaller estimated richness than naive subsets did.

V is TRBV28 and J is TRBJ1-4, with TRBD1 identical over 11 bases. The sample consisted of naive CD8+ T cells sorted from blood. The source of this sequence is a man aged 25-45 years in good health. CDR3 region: CASQDRGPLANEKLFF. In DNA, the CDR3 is TGTGCCAGCCAGGACAGGGGGCCTCTGGCTAATGAAAAACTGTTTTTT.